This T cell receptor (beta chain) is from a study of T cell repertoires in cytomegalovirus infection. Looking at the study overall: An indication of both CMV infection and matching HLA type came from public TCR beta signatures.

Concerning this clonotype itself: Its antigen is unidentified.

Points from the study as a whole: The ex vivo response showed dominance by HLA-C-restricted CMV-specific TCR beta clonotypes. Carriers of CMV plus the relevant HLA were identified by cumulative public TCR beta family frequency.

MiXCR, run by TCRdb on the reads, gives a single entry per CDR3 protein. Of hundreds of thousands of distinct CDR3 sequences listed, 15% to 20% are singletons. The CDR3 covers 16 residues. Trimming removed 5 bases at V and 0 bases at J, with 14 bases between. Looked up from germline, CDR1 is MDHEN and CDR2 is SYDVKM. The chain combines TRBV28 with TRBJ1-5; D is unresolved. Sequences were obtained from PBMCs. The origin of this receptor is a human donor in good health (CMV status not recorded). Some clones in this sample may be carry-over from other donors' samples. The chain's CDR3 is CASSPDGLYSNQPQHF. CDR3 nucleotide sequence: TGTGCCAGCAGTCCCGACGGACTATATAGCAATCAGCCCCAGCATTTT.